These 24 T cell receptor beta chains originate from one sample sequenced in a study of CD8 T cells in Susac syndrome. An input of roughly 0.45 to 1 ug of RNA was subjected to reverse transcription using random hexamers. TCRdb recomputed calls from the immunoSEQ multiplex PCR reads with MiXCR, one row per CDR3 protein. The sample shows a few hundred thousand distinct CDR3 sequences, about 95% of them seen only once. Sequencing input: CD4+ T cells from PBMCs. These receptors all stem from a human donor with Susac syndrome.

As DNA, the CDR3 is TGCGCCAGCAGTGTCCGGGACCGATCGAACACCGGGGAGCTGTTTTTT. Its translation is CASSVRDRSNTGELFF. The rearrangement uses TRBV10-2 and TRBJ2-2; D may correspond to TRBD1 or TRBD2 (5 bases each). CDR3 size: 16 residues. V dropped 4 bases and J dropped 0 bases, with 12 bases sitting between them. CDR1 WSHSY and CDR2 SAAADI come from the germline V gene.

This sequence joins TRBV19 and TRBJ2-2; perhaps TRBD2 as D (5 bases). The CDR3 is 16 residues long. V shed 3 bases and J shed 0 bases, with 11 bases lying between them. The V gene's germline CDR1 is LNHDA and CDR2 SQIVND (reference sequence). The CDR3 is CASSILRASNTGELFF. CDR3 nucleotide sequence: TGTGCCAGTAGTATTCTGAGGGCCTCGAACACCGGGGAGCTGTTTTTT.

The chain has TRBV28 and TRBJ2-2, with a possible D match to TRBD1 (5 bases). The CDR3 is 16 amino acids. The V end was cut by 2 bases, the J end by 7 bases, with 17 bases between. Germline assignment: CDR1 MDHEN and CDR2 SYDVKM. The CDR3 region has the DNA TGTGCCAGCAGTTTAGAGTCGGGCAGGGCGATCGGGGAGCTGTTTTTT. As protein: CASSLESGRAIGELFF.

This clonotype was counted between two and nine times. This chain links TRBV5-6 with TRBJ1-2, with D maybe TRBD1 (5 bases). CDR3 size: 12 residues. The germline V gene has CDR1 SGHDT and CDR2 YYEEEE. Trimming cost V 2 bases and J 8 bases, with 10 bases left between them. The CDR3 here is CASSLGRDGYTF. The CDR3 DNA reads as TGTGCCAGCAGCTTAGGACGGGACGGCTACACCTTC.

The V gene is TRBV6-6, the J gene TRBJ1-1, with D maybe TRBD1 (5 bases). The germline gives CDR1 MNHNY, CDR2 SVGAGI (reference sequence). The V and J ends lost 7 bases and 5 bases respectively, with 8 bases between them. This CDR3 is 11 amino acids long. The CDR3 coding sequence is TGTGCCAGCAACGGGGGAACTGAAGCTTTCTTT. Protein sequence: CASNGGTEAFF.

CDR3 nucleotides: TGTGCCAGCAGCCAGGAAAGCGGGGGCTGGGAGCAGTACTTC. This codes for CASSQESGGWEQYF. V usage is TRBV3-1 and J usage is TRBJ2-7; TRBD2 agrees at 8 bases. Germline CDR1 and CDR2: LGHDT and YNNKEL (reference sequence). This CDR3 contains 14 residues. Trimming removed 3 bases from V and 7 bases from J; junction bases left unmatched: 8.

This rearrangement joins TRBV6-2 or TRBV6-3 to TRBJ2-1; D gene ambiguous. The CDR3 spans 12 residues. Germline-derived CDR1 and CDR2 are MNHEY and SVGEGT. Trimming cost V 7 bases and J 7 bases, with 11 bases left between them. CDR3 residues: CASTQTGNEQFF. The CDR3 region has the DNA TGTGCCAGCACCCAGACTGGGAATGAGCAGTTCTTC.

The chain joins TRBV10-3 to TRBJ1-6; 9 bases are a match to TRBD1. CDR1 is ENHRY and CDR2 is SYGVKD in the germline V gene. Germline trimming cut 7 bases from V and 6 bases from J; bases unmatched to any gene: 7. The CDR3 runs to 15 residues. The CDR3, as DNA: TGTGCCATCACCCCGGACAGGGGAGGTAATTCACCCCTCCACTTT. Residues: CAITPDRGGNSPLHF.

The rearrangement joins TRBV20-1 to TRBJ2-5; 7 bases line up with TRBD2. With 2 bases clipped from V and 5 bases from J, the junction kept 11 bases outside the gene matches. This CDR3 contains 15 residues. Germline assignment: CDR1 DFQATT and CDR2 SNEGSKA (reference sequence). CDR3 sequence: CSARPRGRARETQYF. The CDR3 DNA follows: TGCAGTGCTAGACCCCGAGGGAGGGCGCGGGAGACCCAGTACTTC.

In this sample, this clonotype turned up once. The rearrangement links TRBV28 to TRBJ1-2; no definite D call. V lost 6 bases, J lost 2 bases, and 10 bases lay in between. Per germline, CDR1 MDHEN and CDR2 SYDVKM. This CDR3 has 13 residues. The CDR3 bases are TGTGCCAGCAGAATAACAGCAAACTATGGCTACACCTTC. Amino acids: CASRITANYGYTF.

The chain uses TRBV30 and TRBJ2-2; 7 positions agree with TRBD2. From germline, CDR1 is GTSNPN and CDR2 SVGIG (reference sequence). The CDR3 has 17 residues. Trimming removed 5 bases from V and 3 bases from J; junction bases left unmatched: 15. The CDR3, as DNA: TGTGCCTGGGGCCACCCGGGGAGCGGGGAGTACACCGGGGAGCTGTTTTTT. Translated: CAWGHPGSGEYTGELFF.

The chain carries TRBV18 and TRBJ2-6, with D possibly TRBD1 on 6 matching bases. The CDR3 consists of 17 residues. Germline assignment: CDR1 KGHSH and CDR2 LQKENI. V shed 5 bases and J shed 0 bases, with 14 bases lying between them. The CDR3 bases are TGTGCCAGCTCAGCCTACCGGGACACCTCTGGGGCCAACGTCCTGACTTTC. It yields the protein CASSAYRDTSGANVLTF.

V gene TRBV20-1 combines with J gene TRBJ2-2; TRBD2 aligns across 14 bases. The CDR3 runs to 18 residues. Per the germline V gene, CDR1 is DFQATT and CDR2 is SNEGSKA (reference sequence). J gave up 3 bases and V 6 bases, and 12 bases lay outside the gene matches. CDR3 sequence reads: CSALRTSGGLGYTGELFF. CDR3 bases: TGCAGTGCCCTCAGGACTAGCGGGGGGCTCGGGTACACCGGGGAGCTGTTTTTT.

The chain is built from TRBV24-1 and TRBJ2-4; 12 bases fit TRBD2. The CDR3 consists of 20 residues. After removal of 3 bases from V and 4 bases from J, the junction contained 15 bases not matched to a gene. In germline, CDR1 is KGHDR, CDR2 SFDVKD. The CDR3 DNA sequence: TGTGCCACCAGTGATCCGAAAGCCATCCCTAGCGGGGGGGCGAAAAACATTCAGTACTTC. As protein: CATSDPKAIPSGGAKNIQYF.

This clonotype was observed once. The rearrangement joins TRBV30 to TRBJ1-1; D is ambiguous. V dropped 2 bases and J dropped 1 base, with 8 bases sitting between them. The CDR3 has 13 amino acids. Germline V lookup: CDR1 GTSNPN, CDR2 SVGIG (reference sequence). CDR3 loop: CAWSFAGNTEAFF. DNA of the CDR3: TGTGCCTGGAGTTTTGCAGGGAACACTGAAGCTTTCTTT.

This chain connects TRBV19 to TRBJ2-6, with TRBD2 identical over 7 bases. This CDR3 region has 15 residues. J was trimmed by 2 bases and V by 7 bases; bases with no gene match: 5. CDR1 and CDR2 from the germline V gene are LNHDA and SQIVND (reference sequence). The CDR3 loop is CASMGGTAGANVLTF. The CDR3 DNA sequence: TGTGCCAGTATGGGGGGGACGGCTGGGGCCAACGTCCTGACTTTC.

The rearrangement links TRBV20-1 to TRBJ2-2, with 8 nucleotides matching TRBD2. The CDR3 covers 16 residues. The V and J ends lost 6 bases and 5 bases, in that order; junction bases with no gene match: 14. CDR1 is DFQATT, CDR2 SNEGSKA, per germline (reference sequence). The CDR3 spells CSATVGAGGTTGELFF. Written as DNA, the CDR3 is TGCAGTGCCACCGTGGGTGCGGGGGGCACAACCGGGGAGCTGTTTTTT.

The CDR3 reads CASSPQGAWNTEAFF. The CDR3 DNA follows: TGTGCCAGCAGCCCACAGGGGGCATGGAACACTGAAGCTTTCTTT. J is TRBJ1-1 and V is TRBV11-1, with TRBD1 identical over 9 bases. The germline gives CDR1 SGHAT, CDR2 FQDESV (reference sequence). CDR3 length: 15 residues. V was pared by 5 bases and J by 1 base, with 5 bases of the junction left unmatched.

The chain carries TRBV4-2 and TRBJ2-6; TRBD2 is a possible D gene (6 bases). Per the germline V gene, CDR1 is LGHNA and CDR2 is YNFKEQ. The CDR3 loop spans 15 amino acids. V shed 1 base and J shed 4 bases, with 8 bases lying between them. In DNA, the CDR3 is TGTGCCAGCAGCCAAGTAGCGGCAGGGGCCAACGTCCTGACTTTC. Its protein is CASSQVAAGANVLTF.

The chain carries TRBV15 and TRBJ2-7; TRBD1 aligns across 10 bases. From germline, CDR1 is LNHNV and CDR2 YYDKDF (reference sequence). V shed 3 bases, J shed 6 bases, and the junction held 5 bases outside the gene matches. This CDR3 spans 14 amino acids. In DNA form, the CDR3 reads TGTGCCACCAGCAGGGCGGGACAGGGGACCGAGCAGTACTTC. Translating gives CATSRAGQGTEQYF.

The genes are TRBV20-1 and TRBJ2-7; D ambiguous. V was clipped by 6 bases and J by 5 bases, with 20 bases between them. The CDR3 consists of 14 residues. Germline loops: CDR1 DFQATT, CDR2 SNEGSKA (reference sequence). CDR3 DNA sequence: TGCAGTGCAAACTCGTGGGAAATTCGGGACGAGCAGTACTTC. Translation: CSANSWEIRDEQYF.

This clonotype was detected once. This sequence joins TRBV5-6 and TRBJ1-1, with 7 bases identical to TRBD1. The V gene end was trimmed by 2 bases and the J gene end by 10 bases; junction bases not matched to a gene: 14. Germline V gene lookup returns CDR1 SGHDT and CDR2 YYEEEE. The CDR3 spans 15 residues. The CDR3 DNA sequence: TGTGCCAGCAGCTTTCAAGGACAGGCAAAACTAGGAGCTTTCTTT. Protein product: CASSFQGQAKLGAFF.

The rearrangement joins TRBV29-1 to TRBJ2-7; D is undetermined. This CDR3 comprises 12 residues. CDR1 SQVTM and CDR2 ANQGSEA come from the germline V gene. V lost 1 base and J lost 4, with 8 bases in between. The CDR3 DNA follows: TGCAGCGTTGAAGGTCTGGGGTACGAGCAGTACTTC. Amino acid sequence: CSVEGLGYEQYF.

The chain combines TRBV5-1 with TRBJ2-6, with TRBD2 as a possible D gene (5 bases). The CDR3 has 14 residues. Trimming cost V 5 bases and J 9 bases, with 15 bases left between them. Looked up from germline, CDR1 is SGHRS and CDR2 is YFSETQ. CDR3 coding DNA: TGCGCCAGCAGTGCGGAGGCTGGAGGCAACGTCCTGACTTTC. Its translation: CASSAEAGGNVLTF.